Listed here is a single TCR beta chain. Antigen: not known. Germline lookup yields CDR1 MDHEN and CDR2 SYDVKM. The CDR3 totals 17 residues. With V trimmed by 2 bases and J by 6 bases, 9 bases remained unmatched. This specimen belongs to a study of cytomegalovirus exposure and HLA in healthy donors. The study, taken as a whole, reports: Within the data, a cluster of highly shared sequence variants was likely a sequencing artifact. The classifier reportedly diagnosed cytomegalovirus status with high sensitivity and specificity.

The PCR made use of 60 Vbeta and 13 Jbeta primers. Profiled with immunoSEQ multiplex PCR; TCRdb holds only in-frame clones, not every one. The data show about 200,000 clones, with 86% seen just once and less than 0.35% held by the top ten. Sample: PBMCs. This clonotype originated in a woman in her thirties in good health and CMV-seronegative. The chain joins TRBV28 to TRBJ2-3; 12 bases map to TRBD2. CDR3 DNA sequence: TGTGCCAGCAGTTTACTACTAGCGGGAGGTGGAGGGGATACGCAGTATTTT. Its protein product is CASSLLLAGGGGDTQYF.